Listed below are T cell receptor beta chains from one sample, sequenced in a study of human T cells and chemical hapten exposure. TCRdb reprocessed the RACE reads via MiXCR and lists one record per CDR3 protein. The table has 90,000 to 110,000 distinct CDR3 sequences, around 34% seen once; the top ten hold around 2.7%. This specimen was whole blood, taken in connection with sensitization to the hapten diphenylcyclopropenone (DPC). The receptors come from a man aged 35 to 55 with alopecia areata. Some clones in this sample may be carry-over from other donors' samples. The CDR3 runs from the conserved cysteine through the conserved F or W. The order of the fields is J gene, D gene, V gene, clone size, CDR3 protein, CDR3 DNA. The D gene is left open where the match is weak. Part of the rows lack a size; the others show once, few, many or a class for expanded clones.

j_call: TRBJ2-7; d_call: TRBD1; v_call: TRBV30; clone_size: few; cdr3_aa: CAWSVGPGRGRYEQYF; cdr3_nt: TGTGCCTGGAGTGTAGGTCCTGGCAGGGGGCGGTACGAGCAGTACTTC
j_call: TRBJ2-3; d_call: TRBD2; v_call: TRBV25-1; clone_size: -; cdr3_aa: CASSSRLAGHTDTQYF; cdr3_nt: TGTGCCAGCAGTTCCCGACTAGCGGGGCACACAGATACGCAGTATTTT
j_call: TRBJ2-5; d_call: TRBD2; v_call: TRBV5-1; clone_size: many; cdr3_aa: CASRTSGRAEETQYF; cdr3_nt: TGCGCCAGCAGGACTAGCGGGAGGGCCGAAGAGACCCAGTACTTC
j_call: TRBJ2-7; d_call: TRBD1; v_call: TRBV19; clone_size: -; cdr3_aa: CAPSPGQGPYEQYF; cdr3_nt: TGTGCACCTTCTCCGGGACAGGGACCCTACGAGCAGTACTTC
j_call: TRBJ2-3; d_call: -; v_call: TRBV5-1; clone_size: -; cdr3_aa: CASSTGTFTDTQYF; cdr3_nt: TGCGCCAGCAGCACTGGGACCTTCACAGATACGCAGTATTTT
j_call: TRBJ2-7; d_call: -; v_call: TRBV7-9; clone_size: few; cdr3_aa: CASSLAQDFAWEQYF; cdr3_nt: TGTGCCAGCAGCTTAGCGCAGGACTTCGCTTGGGAGCAGTACTTC
j_call: TRBJ2-4; d_call: TRBD2; v_call: TRBV6-2/TRBV6-3; clone_size: few; cdr3_aa: CASSYPPGLAGGPYAKNIQYF; cdr3_nt: TGTGCCAGCAGTTACCCCCCGGGACTAGCGGGAGGGCCTTACGCCAAAAACATTCAGTACTTC
j_call: TRBJ2-1; d_call: TRBD2; v_call: TRBV10-3; clone_size: -; cdr3_aa: CAISAGTRYNEQFF; cdr3_nt: TGTGCCATCTCCGCCGGGACTAGGTACAATGAGCAGTTCTTC
j_call: TRBJ1-1; d_call: TRBD1; v_call: TRBV9; clone_size: -; cdr3_aa: CASSVEPGGAYTEAFF; cdr3_nt: TGTGCCAGCAGCGTAGAGCCAGGGGGCGCATACACTGAAGCTTTCTTT
j_call: TRBJ1-1; d_call: -; v_call: TRBV20-1; clone_size: once; cdr3_aa: CSARKDIMNTEAFF; cdr3_nt: TGCAGTGCTAGAAAGGACATCATGAACACTGAAGCTTTCTTT
j_call: TRBJ2-6; d_call: -; v_call: TRBV15; clone_size: -; cdr3_aa: CATSRVGLGANVLTF; cdr3_nt: TGTGCCACCAGCAGAGTAGGGCTCGGGGCCAACGTCCTGACTTTC
j_call: TRBJ1-6; d_call: -; v_call: TRBV30; clone_size: -; cdr3_aa: CAWAGQGVSPLHF; cdr3_nt: TGTGCCTGGGCAGGCCAGGGAGTTTCACCCCTCCACTTT
j_call: TRBJ2-5; d_call: -; v_call: TRBV10-3; clone_size: few; cdr3_aa: CAISAAGEETQYF; cdr3_nt: TGTGCCATCAGTGCGGCTGGGGAAGAGACCCAGTACTTC
j_call: TRBJ1-2; d_call: TRBD1; v_call: TRBV6-5; clone_size: -; cdr3_aa: CASSSSWDRDGYTF; cdr3_nt: TGTGCCAGCAGTTCCTCGTGGGACAGGGATGGCTACACCTTC
j_call: TRBJ2-2; d_call: -; v_call: TRBV9; clone_size: -; cdr3_aa: CASSAANGELFF; cdr3_nt: TGTGCCAGCAGCGCCGCTAACGGGGAGCTGTTTTTT
j_call: TRBJ2-3; d_call: TRBD2; v_call: TRBV9; clone_size: -; cdr3_aa: CASSLGRGYTDTQYF; cdr3_nt: TGTGCCAGCAGTTTGGGGAGGGGATACACAGATACGCAGTATTTT
j_call: TRBJ2-1; d_call: -; v_call: TRBV23-1; clone_size: few; cdr3_aa: CASSRLSLASYNEQFF; cdr3_nt: TGCGCCAGCAGTCGTTTGTCCCTAGCGTCTTACAATGAGCAGTTCTTC
j_call: TRBJ2-1; d_call: -; v_call: TRBV27; clone_size: -; cdr3_aa: CASSPLGGAVNEQFF; cdr3_nt: TGTGCCAGCAGTCCCTTGGGGGGAGCGGTCAATGAGCAGTTCTTC
j_call: TRBJ2-5; d_call: TRBD1; v_call: TRBV7-7; clone_size: once; cdr3_aa: CASSLETGTGVETQYF; cdr3_nt: TGTGCTAGCAGCTTAGAAACCGGGACAGGGGTAGAGACCCAGTACTTC
j_call: TRBJ2-5; d_call: TRBD2; v_call: TRBV3-1; clone_size: -; cdr3_aa: CASSPAGAGGETQYF; cdr3_nt: TGTGCCAGCAGCCCCGCCGGAGCGGGAGGCGAGACCCAGTACTTC
j_call: TRBJ1-5; d_call: TRBD1; v_call: TRBV18; clone_size: -; cdr3_aa: CASSPSGQGGTQPQHF; cdr3_nt: TGTGCCAGCTCGCCTTCGGGACAGGGGGGGACTCAGCCCCAGCATTTT
j_call: TRBJ2-7; d_call: -; v_call: TRBV15; clone_size: -; cdr3_aa: CATSRDRRLGEQYF; cdr3_nt: TGTGCCACCAGCAGAGATCGCCGGTTGGGGGAGCAGTACTTC
j_call: TRBJ1-6; d_call: TRBD1; v_call: TRBV12-3/TRBV12-4; clone_size: few; cdr3_aa: CASSRGTGISPLHF; cdr3_nt: TGTGCCAGCAGCAGGGGGACAGGGATTTCACCCCTCCACTTT
j_call: TRBJ2-7; d_call: -; v_call: TRBV28; clone_size: -; cdr3_aa: CASSFGWGSEQYF; cdr3_nt: TGTGCCAGCAGTTTCGGGTGGGGTAGCGAGCAGTACTTC
j_call: TRBJ2-7; d_call: TRBD1; v_call: TRBV20-1; clone_size: -; cdr3_aa: CSARTGIPYEQYF; cdr3_nt: TGCAGTGCTAGGACAGGGATTCCCTACGAGCAGTACTTC
j_call: TRBJ2-5; d_call: TRBD1; v_call: TRBV29-1; clone_size: many; cdr3_aa: CSVDDRAGTQYF; cdr3_nt: TGCAGCGTTGATGACAGGGCAGGGACCCAGTACTTC
j_call: TRBJ1-2; d_call: -; v_call: TRBV12-3/TRBV12-4; clone_size: few; cdr3_aa: CASSLGNYGYTF; cdr3_nt: TGTGCCAGCAGTTTAGGCAACTATGGCTACACCTTC
j_call: TRBJ1-4; d_call: TRBD1; v_call: TRBV14; clone_size: -; cdr3_aa: CASSPGTGQAEKLFF; cdr3_nt: TGTGCCAGCAGCCCAGGGACAGGGCAGGCTGAAAAACTGTTTTTT
j_call: TRBJ1-2; d_call: TRBD1; v_call: TRBV2; clone_size: few; cdr3_aa: CASRGQGADGYTF; cdr3_nt: TGTGCCAGCAGAGGACAGGGGGCGGATGGCTACACCTTC
j_call: TRBJ2-7; d_call: TRBD2; v_call: TRBV9; clone_size: -; cdr3_aa: CASSPDASGRVYEQYF; cdr3_nt: TGTGCCAGCAGCCCGGATGCTAGCGGGAGAGTCTACGAGCAGTACTTC
j_call: TRBJ1-1; d_call: -; v_call: TRBV6-1; clone_size: -; cdr3_aa: CASSLRGGDEAFF; cdr3_nt: TGTGCCAGCAGTTTGAGGGGCGGCGATGAAGCTTTCTTT
j_call: TRBJ2-3; d_call: TRBD1; v_call: TRBV20-1; clone_size: -; cdr3_aa: CSAEETGGDTQYF; cdr3_nt: TGCAGTGCTGAGGAGACAGGGGGAGATACGCAGTATTTT
j_call: TRBJ1-5; d_call: -; v_call: TRBV6-1; clone_size: -; cdr3_aa: CASSEIRDNQPQHF; cdr3_nt: TGTGCCAGCAGTGAGATCAGGGACAATCAGCCCCAGCATTTT
j_call: TRBJ1-6; d_call: -; v_call: TRBV20-1; clone_size: -; cdr3_aa: CSARSGPQAYNSPLHF; cdr3_nt: TGCAGTGCTAGAAGCGGACCTCAGGCTTATAATTCACCCCTCCACTTT